This entry is about one T cell receptor beta chain. The germline CDR1 and CDR2 sequences are MNHEY and SVGEGT. This CDR3 spans 16 amino acids. V shed 2 bases, J shed 3 bases, and the junction held 6 bases outside the gene matches. The data originate from a study of blood T cell repertoires in COVID-19. Overall study: Samples of COVID-19 (acute and convalescent) were obtained from the United States, Italy and Spain. The cDNA or gDNA used as material had been derived from T cells, B-cell-depleted T cells, or PBMCs.

The authors' processing: Amplified reference gene primers provided the basis for estimating nucleated cell counts. The repertoire was sequenced with immunoSEQ multiplex PCR; TCRdb's copy has only in-frame clones and lacks some. The V and J calls and clone size are taken from that table; D and trimming were inferred from the DNA. The sample records approximately 97,000 clones, about 80% being singletons. The sequence came from a human donor in a cohort sampled during active COVID-19. This chain connects TRBV6-2 or TRBV6-3 to TRBJ2-3; 9 bases fit TRBD1. Sequencing input: peripheral blood. The CDR3, as DNA: TGTGCCAGCAGTTACCCCCGGGACAGGGCGACAGATACGCAGTATTTT. Translating gives CASSYPRDRATDTQYF.